This T cell receptor beta chain originates from a study of T cells in Graves' hyperthyroidism and ophthalmopathy. General study findings and limits: By a 13 V-J model, ophthalmopathy was set apart from stable hyperthyroidism.

The germline gives CDR1 DFQATT, CDR2 SNEGSKA (reference sequence). This CDR3 is 14 amino acids long. With 1 base clipped from V and 6 bases from J, the junction kept 6 bases outside the gene matches. This clonotype occurred many times. Its target is not known. Patients aged 18 to 65 had newly diagnosed hyperthyroidism of under 2 months' duration. Thyroid ultrasound, orbital computed tomography, clinical symptoms, and serum thyroxine and TRAb underpinned diagnoses. RNA transcripts gave rise to amplified TCR beta CDR3 regions. A first-round RT-PCR of the TCR CDR3 used the HTBI primer set. One entry per CDR3 protein, called by TCRdb with MiXCR from the multiplex PCR reads. Of hundreds of thousands of distinct CDR3 sequences in the sample, roughly 13% are singletons; the top ten hold 9.2%.

The chain employs TRBV20-1 and TRBJ1-5; 7 positions agree with TRBD1. Sequences were obtained from blood. The source is a woman younger than 35 with Graves' hyperthyroidism. CDR3 residues: CSARGQGGSQPQHF. The CDR3 DNA sequence: TGCAGTGCTAGAGGACAGGGAGGGAGTCAGCCCCAGCATTTT.